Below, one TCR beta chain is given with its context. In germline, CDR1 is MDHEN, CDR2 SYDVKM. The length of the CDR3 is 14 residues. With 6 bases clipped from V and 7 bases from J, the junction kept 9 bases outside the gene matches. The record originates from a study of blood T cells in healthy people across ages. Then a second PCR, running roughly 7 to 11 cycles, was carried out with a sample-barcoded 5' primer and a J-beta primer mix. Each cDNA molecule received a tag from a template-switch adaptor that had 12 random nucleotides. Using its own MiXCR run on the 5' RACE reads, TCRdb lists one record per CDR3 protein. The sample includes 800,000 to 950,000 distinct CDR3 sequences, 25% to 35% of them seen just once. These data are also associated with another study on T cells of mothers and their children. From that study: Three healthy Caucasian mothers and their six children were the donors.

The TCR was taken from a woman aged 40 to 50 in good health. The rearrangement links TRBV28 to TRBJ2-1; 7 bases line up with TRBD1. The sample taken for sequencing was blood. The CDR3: CASRGRDSSNEQFF. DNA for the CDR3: TGTGCCAGCAGGGGAAGGGACAGCTCGAATGAGCAGTTCTTC.